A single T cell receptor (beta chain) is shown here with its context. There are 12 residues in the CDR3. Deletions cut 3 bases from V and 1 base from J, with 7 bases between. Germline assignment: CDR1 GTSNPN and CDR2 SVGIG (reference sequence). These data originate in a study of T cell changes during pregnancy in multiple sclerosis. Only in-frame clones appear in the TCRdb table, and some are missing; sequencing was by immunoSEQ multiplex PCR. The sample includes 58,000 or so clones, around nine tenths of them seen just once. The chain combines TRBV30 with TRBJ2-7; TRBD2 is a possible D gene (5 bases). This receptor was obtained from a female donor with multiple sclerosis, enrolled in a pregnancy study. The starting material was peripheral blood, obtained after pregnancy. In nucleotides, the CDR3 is TGTGCCTGGAGGGGAGATTCCTACGAGCAGTACTTC. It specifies CAWRGDSYEQYF.